This T cell receptor (beta chain) was documented in a study of CD8 T cells in ankylosing spondylitis. TCRdb redid the calling of the 5' RACE reads with MiXCR, one entry per CDR3 protein. The sample holds about 240,000 distinct CDR3 sequences, 20% to 30% seen once. The germline gives CDR1 WSHSY, CDR2 SAAADI. The V and J ends lost 6 bases and 9 bases, in that order; junction bases with no gene match: 10. The CDR3 has 14 residues. Specimen: blood, either unsorted or a sorted T cell fraction (not recorded which). The chain carries TRBV10-2 and TRBJ2-1; 8 nucleotides match TRBD1. This clonotype was obtained from a male donor with ankylosing spondylitis or in good health (not recorded which). CDR3 region: CASSSLTGDGEQFF. CDR3 nucleotide sequence: TGCGCCAGCAGCTCCCTGACAGGGGATGGTGAGCAGTTCTTC.